The rows below give T cell receptor beta chains drawn from one sample of a study of blood T cell repertoires in COVID-19. Some clones are missing from TCRdb's copy, which holds only in-frame ones; the method was immunoSEQ multiplex PCR. The sample lists roughly 100,000 clones; 84% were seen once. Sequencing was done on a sample of peripheral blood. The receptor source for this set is a human donor in a cohort sampled during active or convalescent COVID-19. CDR3s include the opening cysteine and the closing phenylalanine or tryptophan. The D gene is left open where the match is weak. A row's size may be missing; if present it is once, few, many or a size class.

d_gene: TRBD2
v_gene: TRBV4-1
abundance: NA
j_gene: TRBJ2-3
CDR3nt: TGCGCCAGCAGCCACCACCCGACCGCTAGCGGGGGGAGAGATACGCAGTATTTT
CDR3aa: CASSHHPTASGGRDTQYF

d_gene: TRBD2
v_gene: TRBV6-2/TRBV6-3
abundance: NA
j_gene: TRBJ2-1
CDR3nt: TGTGCCAGCAGTTACCCGGGGGGGGGTGAGCAGTTCTTC
CDR3aa: CASSYPGGGEQFF

d_gene: NA
v_gene: TRBV6-5
abundance: NA
j_gene: TRBJ1-6
CDR3nt: TGTGCCAGCAGGGGACACGAGCATAATTCACCCCTCCACTTT
CDR3aa: CASRGHEHNSPLHF

d_gene: TRBD1
v_gene: TRBV7-2
abundance: NA
j_gene: TRBJ2-5
CDR3nt: TGTGCCAGCAGCTTATTAGGACAGGGGCAAGAGACCCAGTACTTC
CDR3aa: CASSLLGQGQETQYF

d_gene: NA
v_gene: TRBV11-3
abundance: once
j_gene: TRBJ2-6
CDR3nt: TGTGCCAGCAGTTACGACGGGGCTGGGGCCAACGTCCTGACTTTC
CDR3aa: CASSYDGAGANVLTF

d_gene: NA
v_gene: TRBV5-6
abundance: few
j_gene: TRBJ1-5
CDR3nt: TGTGCCAGCAGCCAAAGCCGGAGGGTCTCTCGCTTCCAGCCCCAGCATTTT
CDR3aa: CASSQSRRVSRFQPQHF

d_gene: TRBD1
v_gene: TRBV6-6
abundance: NA
j_gene: TRBJ1-5
CDR3nt: TGTGCCAGCAGTAAGGGAGGACAGGGACATCAGCCCCAGCATTTT
CDR3aa: CASSKGGQGHQPQHF

d_gene: NA
v_gene: TRBV20-1
abundance: once
j_gene: TRBJ1-1
CDR3nt: TGCAGTGCTAGTCCGCAGGGGAGAACTGAAGCTTTCTTT
CDR3aa: CSASPQGRTEAFF

d_gene: TRBD1
v_gene: TRBV11-2
abundance: NA
j_gene: TRBJ2-5
CDR3nt: TGTGCCAGCAGCTTAGACGGGGACAGGGCAGAGACCCAGTACTTC
CDR3aa: CASSLDGDRAETQYF

d_gene: NA
v_gene: TRBV11-3
abundance: NA
j_gene: TRBJ1-1
CDR3nt: TGTGCCAGCAGCGAGGGCCTAGGTGTGGACACTGAAGCTTTCTTT
CDR3aa: CASSEGLGVDTEAFF

d_gene: TRBD2
v_gene: TRBV11-2
abundance: many
j_gene: TRBJ2-2
CDR3nt: TGTGCCAGCAGCTTAGAAGGCCTAGCGGGGGACTACACCGGGGAGCTGTTTTTT
CDR3aa: CASSLEGLAGDYTGELFF

d_gene: NA
v_gene: TRBV12-5
abundance: NA
j_gene: TRBJ2-5
CDR3nt: TGTGCTAGTGGGACCGGAGGGGCTACCCAAGAGACCCAGTACTTC
CDR3aa: CASGTGGATQETQYF

d_gene: NA
v_gene: TRBV19
abundance: NA
j_gene: TRBJ1-3
CDR3nt: TGTGCCAGTAGTACCGGGGCTGGAAACACCATATATTTT
CDR3aa: CASSTGAGNTIYF

d_gene: TRBD2
v_gene: TRBV9
abundance: NA
j_gene: TRBJ2-5
CDR3nt: TGTGCCAGCAGCTCCCTTGGGACTAGTCCGGAGACCCAGTACTTC
CDR3aa: CASSSLGTSPETQYF

d_gene: NA
v_gene: TRBV20-1
abundance: NA
j_gene: TRBJ1-2
CDR3nt: TGCAGTGCTGAGAACTACTATGGCTACACCTTC
CDR3aa: CSAENYYGYTF

d_gene: TRBD1
v_gene: TRBV5-1
abundance: NA
j_gene: TRBJ1-1
CDR3nt: TGCGCCAGCAGCTTGGGGCCCCGGGACAGCCGAGGCACTGAAGCTTTCTTT
CDR3aa: CASSLGPRDSRGTEAFF

d_gene: NA
v_gene: TRBV7-9
abundance: NA
j_gene: TRBJ2-1
CDR3nt: TGTGCCAGCAGCTTAGCCCCCGGGGCCTACAATGAGCAGTTCTTC
CDR3aa: CASSLAPGAYNEQFF

d_gene: NA
v_gene: TRBV18
abundance: NA
j_gene: TRBJ2-3
CDR3nt: TGTGCCAGCTCACCGACAGCTACAGATACGCAGTATTTT
CDR3aa: CASSPTATDTQYF

d_gene: TRBD1
v_gene: TRBV10-2
abundance: NA
j_gene: TRBJ1-5
CDR3nt: TGCGCCAGCGCCCCGGGAGGGGGCCTTAGCAATCAGCCCCAGCATTTT
CDR3aa: CASAPGGGLSNQPQHF

d_gene: NA
v_gene: TRBV6-5
abundance: NA
j_gene: TRBJ1-1
CDR3nt: TGTGCCAGCAGTCCCTGGTGGAGCACTGAAGCTTTCTTT
CDR3aa: CASSPWWSTEAFF

d_gene: NA
v_gene: TRBV14
abundance: once
j_gene: TRBJ1-1
CDR3nt: TGTGCCAGCAGCCAAGATAGGGGGATCACTGAAGCTTTCTTT
CDR3aa: CASSQDRGITEAFF

d_gene: NA
v_gene: TRBV24-1
abundance: NA
j_gene: TRBJ2-3
CDR3nt: TGTGCCCCCTGGGACTCGGGGGGCCCAGATACGCAGTATTTT
CDR3aa: CAPWDSGGPDTQYF

d_gene: NA
v_gene: TRBV5-1
abundance: few
j_gene: TRBJ1-4
CDR3nt: TGCGCCAGCAGCTCCTCAGGGGACCCAACTAATGAAAAACTGTTTTTT
CDR3aa: CASSSSGDPTNEKLFF

d_gene: TRBD1
v_gene: TRBV4-3
abundance: NA
j_gene: TRBJ1-2
CDR3nt: TGCGCCAGCAGCCCGGTCTCCCAGGACAGGATTTATGGCTACACCTTC
CDR3aa: CASSPVSQDRIYGYTF

d_gene: TRBD2
v_gene: TRBV23-1
abundance: once
j_gene: TRBJ2-2
CDR3nt: TGCGCCAGCAGTCAATACGGGAGGGCCACGTTAAACTCCGGCAACACCGGGGAGCTGTTTTTT
CDR3aa: CASSQYGRATLNSGNTGELFF

d_gene: TRBD2
v_gene: TRBV5-1
abundance: NA
j_gene: TRBJ2-7
CDR3nt: TGCGCCAGCAGCTTGGCGCTAGCGGCTAACGAGCAGTACTTC
CDR3aa: CASSLALAANEQYF

d_gene: TRBD2
v_gene: TRBV4-1
abundance: NA
j_gene: TRBJ2-1
CDR3nt: TGCGCCAGCAGCCGGGGAGGGACTGAGCAGTTCTTC
CDR3aa: CASSRGGTEQFF

d_gene: TRBD2
v_gene: TRBV4-1
abundance: NA
j_gene: TRBJ2-6
CDR3nt: TGCGCCAGCAGCCAACACTGGGGAGGCGGGGGTTCTGGGGCCAACGTCCTGACTTTC
CDR3aa: CASSQHWGGGGSGANVLTF

d_gene: TRBD1
v_gene: TRBV5-6
abundance: few
j_gene: TRBJ1-6
CDR3nt: TGTGCCAGCAGCTTGGACAGGGGATTTTATTCACCCCTCCACTTT
CDR3aa: CASSLDRGFYSPLHF

d_gene: TRBD1
v_gene: TRBV9
abundance: NA
j_gene: TRBJ2-7
CDR3nt: TGTGCCAGCAGCCCCCAGGGGACAGGGATAGACGAGCAGTACTTC
CDR3aa: CASSPQGTGIDEQYF

d_gene: TRBD2
v_gene: TRBV13
abundance: NA
j_gene: TRBJ2-1
CDR3nt: TGTGCCAGCAGCTCACGCGGGGGGCCCTTCTACAATGAGCAGTTCTTC
CDR3aa: CASSSRGGPFYNEQFF

d_gene: NA
v_gene: TRBV5-1
abundance: NA
j_gene: TRBJ1-1
CDR3nt: TGCGCCAGCAGCGGACCAGGGGTGGTGAACACTGAAGCTTTCTTT
CDR3aa: CASSGPGVVNTEAFF

d_gene: NA
v_gene: TRBV4-2
abundance: NA
j_gene: TRBJ2-3
CDR3nt: TGTGCCAGCAGAGGGCAGGGAACGGGCACAGATACGCAGTATTTT
CDR3aa: CASRGQGTGTDTQYF

d_gene: NA
v_gene: TRBV20-1
abundance: NA
j_gene: TRBJ2-5
CDR3nt: TGCAGTGCTAGTCACAGAGAAGAGACCCAGTACTTC
CDR3aa: CSASHREETQYF

d_gene: TRBD1
v_gene: TRBV11-2
abundance: NA
j_gene: TRBJ1-1
CDR3nt: TGTGCCAGCAGCAACAGGGGCGGGACAGGGGGGACTGAAGCTTTCTTT
CDR3aa: CASSNRGGTGGTEAFF

d_gene: NA
v_gene: TRBV5-1
abundance: NA
j_gene: TRBJ2-7
CDR3nt: TGCGCCAGCAGCGACGACAGCTCCTACGAGCAGTACTTC
CDR3aa: CASSDDSSYEQYF

d_gene: NA
v_gene: TRBV18
abundance: NA
j_gene: TRBJ2-1
CDR3nt: TGTGCCAGCTCACCACGCGGTTTTTTGGGTTCCTACAATGAGCAGTTCTTC
CDR3aa: CASSPRGFLGSYNEQFF

d_gene: TRBD2
v_gene: TRBV19
abundance: once
j_gene: TRBJ2-1
CDR3nt: TGTGCCAGTAGTATTCTAGCGGTCAAGATCGGACGGAATGAGCAGTTCTTC
CDR3aa: CASSILAVKIGRNEQFF

d_gene: TRBD1
v_gene: TRBV6-5
abundance: NA
j_gene: TRBJ1-5
CDR3nt: TGTGCCAGCAGTTACTCTTGGACAGGCGACCAGCCCCAGCATTTT
CDR3aa: CASSYSWTGDQPQHF

d_gene: NA
v_gene: TRBV28
abundance: NA
j_gene: TRBJ2-3
CDR3nt: TGTGCCAGCAATGTTTTCGGGGAACCCACAGATACGCAGTATTTT
CDR3aa: CASNVFGEPTDTQYF

d_gene: NA
v_gene: TRBV12-3/TRBV12-4
abundance: NA
j_gene: TRBJ1-2
CDR3nt: TGTGCCAGCAGTTTGGGAGTTCCCGGAGACACCTTC
CDR3aa: CASSLGVPGDTF

d_gene: NA
v_gene: TRBV7-9
abundance: NA
j_gene: TRBJ1-4
CDR3nt: TGTGCCAGCAGCTTTGGTCTTACAGGGAGTTGGGAAAAACTGTTTTTT
CDR3aa: CASSFGLTGSWEKLFF

d_gene: TRBD2
v_gene: TRBV15
abundance: NA
j_gene: TRBJ2-3
CDR3nt: TGTGCCACCAGCAGAGATGGTGGTAGCGGGGGGGCTGCAGATACGCAGTATTTT
CDR3aa: CATSRDGGSGGAADTQYF

d_gene: TRBD1
v_gene: TRBV12-3/TRBV12-4
abundance: NA
j_gene: TRBJ1-2
CDR3nt: TGTGCCAGCAGCCTAACAGGGGTTGAAGGCTACACCTTC
CDR3aa: CASSLTGVEGYTF

d_gene: NA
v_gene: TRBV28
abundance: NA
j_gene: TRBJ1-2
CDR3nt: TGTGCCAGCAGACCGAAGACCAGGAACTATGGCTACACCTTC
CDR3aa: CASRPKTRNYGYTF

d_gene: NA
v_gene: TRBV19
abundance: NA
j_gene: TRBJ1-1
CDR3nt: TGTGCCAGTAGTACTTTAGGGGGCACTGAAGCTTTCTTT
CDR3aa: CASSTLGGTEAFF

d_gene: NA
v_gene: TRBV21-1
abundance: NA
j_gene: TRBJ1-1
CDR3nt: TGTGCCAGCAGCAAGAACAGGGAGGAAGCTTTCTTT
CDR3aa: CASSKNREEAFF

d_gene: TRBD1
v_gene: TRBV11-3
abundance: few
j_gene: TRBJ2-7
CDR3nt: TGTGCCAGCAGCTTTGTCGGTGGGCAGGGGGTGCAGTACTTC
CDR3aa: CASSFVGGQGVQYF

d_gene: NA
v_gene: TRBV28
abundance: NA
j_gene: TRBJ1-5
CDR3nt: TGTGCCAGCAGTCACCAAATGGGGACTAAGCCCCAGCATTTT
CDR3aa: CASSHQMGTKPQHF

d_gene: NA
v_gene: TRBV19
abundance: once
j_gene: TRBJ1-3
CDR3nt: TGTGCCAGTAGTTCCCAGGGGTTCGACTCTGGAAACACCATATATTTT
CDR3aa: CASSSQGFDSGNTIYF

d_gene: NA
v_gene: TRBV7-2
abundance: NA
j_gene: TRBJ2-3
CDR3nt: TGTGCCAGCAGCTTAGGCACGGTCCGCACAGATACGCAGTATTTT
CDR3aa: CASSLGTVRTDTQYF

d_gene: NA
v_gene: TRBV29-1
abundance: NA
j_gene: TRBJ1-4
CDR3nt: TGCAGCGTTGAAGGTTTCAGGGGCGTAACTAATGAAAAACTGTTTTTT
CDR3aa: CSVEGFRGVTNEKLFF